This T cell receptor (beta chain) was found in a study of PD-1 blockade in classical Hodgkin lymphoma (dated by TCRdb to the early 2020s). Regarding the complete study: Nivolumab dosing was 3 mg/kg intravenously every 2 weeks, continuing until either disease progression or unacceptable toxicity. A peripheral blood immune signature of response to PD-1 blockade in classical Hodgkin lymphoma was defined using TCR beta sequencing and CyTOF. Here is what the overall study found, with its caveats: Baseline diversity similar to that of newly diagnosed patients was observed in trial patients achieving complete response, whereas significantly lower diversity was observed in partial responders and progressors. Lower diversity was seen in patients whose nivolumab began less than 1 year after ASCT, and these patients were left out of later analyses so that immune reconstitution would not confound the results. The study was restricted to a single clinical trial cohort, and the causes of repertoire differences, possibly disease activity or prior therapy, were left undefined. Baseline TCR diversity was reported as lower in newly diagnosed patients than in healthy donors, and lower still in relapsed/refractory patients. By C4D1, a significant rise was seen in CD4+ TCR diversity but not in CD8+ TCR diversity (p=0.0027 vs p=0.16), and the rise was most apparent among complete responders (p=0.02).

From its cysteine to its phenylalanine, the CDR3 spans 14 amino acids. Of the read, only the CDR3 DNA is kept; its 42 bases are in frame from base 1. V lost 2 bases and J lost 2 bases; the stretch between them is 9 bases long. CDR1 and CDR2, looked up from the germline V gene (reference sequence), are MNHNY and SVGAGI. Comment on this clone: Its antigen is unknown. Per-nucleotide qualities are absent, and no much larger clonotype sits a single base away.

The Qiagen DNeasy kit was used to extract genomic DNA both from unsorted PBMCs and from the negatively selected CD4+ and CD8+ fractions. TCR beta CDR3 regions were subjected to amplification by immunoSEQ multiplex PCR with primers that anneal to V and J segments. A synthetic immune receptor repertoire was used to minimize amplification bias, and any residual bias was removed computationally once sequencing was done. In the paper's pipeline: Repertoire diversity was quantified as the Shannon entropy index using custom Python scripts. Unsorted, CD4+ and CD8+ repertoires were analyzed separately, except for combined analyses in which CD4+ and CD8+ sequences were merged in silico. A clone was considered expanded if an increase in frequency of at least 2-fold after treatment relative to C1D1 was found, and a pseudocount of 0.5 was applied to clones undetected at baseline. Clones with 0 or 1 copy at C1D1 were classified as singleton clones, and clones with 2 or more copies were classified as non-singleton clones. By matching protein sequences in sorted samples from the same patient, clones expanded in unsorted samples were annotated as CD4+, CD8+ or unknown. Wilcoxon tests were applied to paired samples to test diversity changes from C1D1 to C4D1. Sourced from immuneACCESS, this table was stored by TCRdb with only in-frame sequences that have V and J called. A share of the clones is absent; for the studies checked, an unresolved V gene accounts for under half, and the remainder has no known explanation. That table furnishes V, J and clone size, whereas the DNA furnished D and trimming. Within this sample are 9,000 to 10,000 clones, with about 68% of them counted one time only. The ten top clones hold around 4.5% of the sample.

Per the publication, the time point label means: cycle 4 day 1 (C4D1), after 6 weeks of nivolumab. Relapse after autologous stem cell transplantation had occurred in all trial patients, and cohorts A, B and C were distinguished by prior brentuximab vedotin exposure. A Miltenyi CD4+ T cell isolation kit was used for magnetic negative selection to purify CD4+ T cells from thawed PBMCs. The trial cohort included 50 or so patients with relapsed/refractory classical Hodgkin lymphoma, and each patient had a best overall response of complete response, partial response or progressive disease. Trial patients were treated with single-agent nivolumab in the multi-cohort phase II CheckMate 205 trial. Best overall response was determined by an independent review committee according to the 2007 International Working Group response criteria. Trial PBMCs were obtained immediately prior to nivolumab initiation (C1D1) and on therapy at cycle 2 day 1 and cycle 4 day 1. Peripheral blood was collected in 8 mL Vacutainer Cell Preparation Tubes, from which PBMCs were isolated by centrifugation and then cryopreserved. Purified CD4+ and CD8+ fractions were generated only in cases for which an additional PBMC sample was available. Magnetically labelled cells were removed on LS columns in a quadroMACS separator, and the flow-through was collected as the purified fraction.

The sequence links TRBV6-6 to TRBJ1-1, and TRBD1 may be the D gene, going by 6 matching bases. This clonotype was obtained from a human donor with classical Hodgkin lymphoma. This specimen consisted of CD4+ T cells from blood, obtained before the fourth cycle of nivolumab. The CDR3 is CASSYGQINTEAFF. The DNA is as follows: TGTGCCAGCAGTTACGGACAGATTAACACTGAAGCTTTCTTT.